The clone carrying this TCR beta chain has just a few counts. This sample was taken from a study of blood T cell repertoires in COVID-19. Whole-study context: In each case, the material was cDNA or gDNA derived from T cells, B-cell-depleted T cells, or PBMCs.

V lost 3 bases and J 4 bases, leaving 15 bases between the germline ends. The length of the CDR3 is 16 residues. Germline V gene sequence: CDR1 SGHVS, CDR2 FQNEAQ. Clones were sequenced by immunoSEQ multiplex PCR, and TCRdb holds only the in-frame ones, with some missing. The data hold about 170,000 clones, with around four fifths observed a single time. This chain joins TRBV7-8 and TRBJ1-4; D is perhaps TRBD1 (6 bases). The sequencing input was peripheral blood. The TCR comes from a woman between 55 and 75 years old with acute or convalescent COVID-19. CDR3 bases: TGTGCCAGCAGCTTGGAATACAGGGCCTTTAATGAAAAACTGTTTTTT. Translation gives CASSLEYRAFNEKLFF. Together with reference TRBV7-8 and TRBJ1-4, the CDR3 gives the full variable domain: GAGVSQSPRYKVAKRGQDVALRCDPISGHVSLFWYQQALGQGPEFLTYFQNEAQLDKSGLPSDRFFAERPEGSVSTLKIQRTQQEDSAVYLCASSLEYRAFNEKLFFGSGTQLSVL.